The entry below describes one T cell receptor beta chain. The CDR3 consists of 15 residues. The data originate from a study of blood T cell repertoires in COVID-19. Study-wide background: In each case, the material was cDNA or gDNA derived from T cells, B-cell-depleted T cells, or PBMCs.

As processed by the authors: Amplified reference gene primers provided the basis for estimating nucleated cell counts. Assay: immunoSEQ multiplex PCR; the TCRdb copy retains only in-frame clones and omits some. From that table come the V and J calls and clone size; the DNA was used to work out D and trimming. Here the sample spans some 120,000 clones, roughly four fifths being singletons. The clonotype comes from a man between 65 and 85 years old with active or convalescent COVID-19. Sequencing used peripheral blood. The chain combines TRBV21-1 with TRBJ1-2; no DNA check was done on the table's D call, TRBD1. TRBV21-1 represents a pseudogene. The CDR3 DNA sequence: TGTGCCAGCAGCAAAGCGCGACAGATTAACTATGGCTACACCTTC. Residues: CASSKARQINYGYTF.